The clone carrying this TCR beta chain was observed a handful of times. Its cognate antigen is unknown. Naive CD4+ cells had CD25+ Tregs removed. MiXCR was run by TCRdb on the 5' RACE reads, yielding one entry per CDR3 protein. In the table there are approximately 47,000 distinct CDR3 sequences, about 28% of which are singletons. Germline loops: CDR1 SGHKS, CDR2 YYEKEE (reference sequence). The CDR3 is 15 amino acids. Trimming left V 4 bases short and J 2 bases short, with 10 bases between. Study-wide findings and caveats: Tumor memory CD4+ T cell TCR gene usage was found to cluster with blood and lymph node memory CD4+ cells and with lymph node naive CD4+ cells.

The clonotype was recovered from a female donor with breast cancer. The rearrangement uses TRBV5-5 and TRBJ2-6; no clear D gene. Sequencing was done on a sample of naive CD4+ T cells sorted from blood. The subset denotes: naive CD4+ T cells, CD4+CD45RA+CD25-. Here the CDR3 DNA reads TGTGCCAGCAGCCCGGGTCAGGCTGGGGCCAACGTCCTGACTTTC. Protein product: CASSPGQAGANVLTF.